This T cell receptor (beta chain) was sequenced during a study of metastatic and nonmetastatic thyroid tumors. Whole-study context: From malignant and benign thyroid patients, repertoires in blood and in tumor or nodule tissue were compared. Whole-study findings and limits: As reported, TCR beta diversity in blood and tumor was significantly higher in malignant thyroid tumors than in benign nodules.

This clone was detected many times. Its antigen remains unidentified. Every patient was untreated before thyroid surgery. TCRdb re-clonotyped the PCR reads through MiXCR. The table lists tens of thousands of clones, approximately 15% of them singletons. Germline loops: CDR1 KGHDR, CDR2 SFDVKD. V lost 5 bases, J lost 1 base, and 4 bases stayed unmatched. The CDR3 is 16 residues long. The clonotype originates from a female donor with papillary thyroid cancer or a benign thyroid nodule (not recorded which). Some clones in this sample may be carry-over from other donors' samples. Sequenced sample: blood. The V and J genes are TRBV24-1 and TRBJ2-1, with TRBD2 matching 10 bases. The chain's CDR3 is CATSVLAGASYNEQFF. CDR3 in DNA: TGTGCCACCAGTGTCCTAGCGGGAGCATCCTACAATGAGCAGTTCTTC.